These T cell receptor beta chains were read from a single sample in a study of Tregs in tolerant kidney transplant recipients. Antigens of these TCRs are unknown. Libraries were prepared by immunoSEQ multiplex PCR; TCRdb keeps only in-frame clonotypes and omits some of them. Of just under 20,000 clones listed, roughly 65% are singletons. The sequencing sample was made of Tregs from blood cultured with allogeneic cells. The receptors were sampled from a human donor in good health. CDR3s include the opening cysteine and the closing phenylalanine or tryptophan. The order of the fields is V gene, clone size, D gene, J gene, CDR3 protein, CDR3 DNA. A D gene is named only where the DNA matches it firmly. Expanded clones are given a class, and other clones once, few, many or no size at all.

TRBV10-2	NA	NA	TRBJ1-1	CASQGSNTEAFF	TGCGCCAGCCAGGGCAGTAACACTGAAGCTTTCTTT
TRBV12-5	NA	NA	TRBJ2-7	CASGLVSHSTAYEQYF	TGTGCTAGTGGTTTGGTATCCCACAGCACGGCTTACGAGCAGTACTTC
TRBV18	few	NA	TRBJ2-1	CASSPTPGTYNEQFF	TGTGCCAGCTCACCTACTCCCGGGACCTACAATGAGCAGTTCTTC
TRBV20-1	few	NA	TRBJ2-1	CSARLVDEQFF	TGCAGTGCTAGACTAGTGGATGAGCAGTTCTTC
TRBV2	NA	NA	TRBJ2-3	CASNSLLSSTDTQYF	TGTGCCAGCAACAGCCTACTTTCTAGCACAGATACGCAGTATTTT
TRBV9	few	NA	TRBJ1-5	CASSADISPQPQHF	TGTGCCAGCAGCGCTGACATATCCCCTCAGCCCCAGCATTTT
TRBV4-2	NA	NA	TRBJ2-2	CASSQKGGPLDTGELFF	TGTGCCAGCAGCCAAAAGGGGGGGCCTTTAGACACCGGGGAGCTGTTTTTT
TRBV5-1	NA	TRBD1	TRBJ1-6	CASSEQGGQGNSPLHF	TGCGCCAGCAGCGAGCAGGGGGGACAGGGAAATTCACCCCTCCACTTT
TRBV19	NA	NA	TRBJ2-7	CASSMGPLFSYEQYF	TGTGCCAGTAGTATGGGTCCGTTGTTTTCCTACGAGCAGTACTTC
TRBV5-1	NA	TRBD2	TRBJ2-3	CASSKTSGGAWDTQYF	TGCGCCAGCAGCAAGACTAGCGGGGGGGCATGGGATACGCAGTATTTT
TRBV6-5	NA	NA	TRBJ1-6	CASRRSSYNSPLHF	TGTGCCAGCCGGCGGAGCTCCTATAATTCACCCCTCCACTTT